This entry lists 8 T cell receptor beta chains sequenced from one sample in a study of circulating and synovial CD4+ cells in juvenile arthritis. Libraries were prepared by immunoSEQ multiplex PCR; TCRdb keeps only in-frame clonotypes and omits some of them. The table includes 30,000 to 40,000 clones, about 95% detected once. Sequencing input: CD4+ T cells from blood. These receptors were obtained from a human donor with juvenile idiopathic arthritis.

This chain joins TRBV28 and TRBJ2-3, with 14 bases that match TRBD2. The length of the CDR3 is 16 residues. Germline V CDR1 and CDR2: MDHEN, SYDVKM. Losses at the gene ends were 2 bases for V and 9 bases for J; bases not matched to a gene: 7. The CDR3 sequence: CASSLGLAGGQATQYF. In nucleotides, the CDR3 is TGTGCCAGCAGTTTAGGACTAGCGGGAGGCCAGGCAACGCAGTATTTT.

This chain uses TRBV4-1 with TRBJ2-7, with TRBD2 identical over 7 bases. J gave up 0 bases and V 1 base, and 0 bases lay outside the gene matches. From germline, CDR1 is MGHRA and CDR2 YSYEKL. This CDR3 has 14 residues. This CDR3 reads CASSQGGGSYEQYF. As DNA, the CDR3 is TGCGCCAGCAGCCAAGGCGGGGGCTCCTACGAGCAGTACTTC.

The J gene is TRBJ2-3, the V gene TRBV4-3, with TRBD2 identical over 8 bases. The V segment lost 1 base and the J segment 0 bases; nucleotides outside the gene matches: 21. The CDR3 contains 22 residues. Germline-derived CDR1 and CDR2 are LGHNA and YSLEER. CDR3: CASSQAALKRGLTKASTDTQYF. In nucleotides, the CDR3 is TGCGCCAGCAGCCAAGCGGCCCTAAAGCGGGGGCTCACCAAAGCTAGCACAGATACGCAGTATTTT.

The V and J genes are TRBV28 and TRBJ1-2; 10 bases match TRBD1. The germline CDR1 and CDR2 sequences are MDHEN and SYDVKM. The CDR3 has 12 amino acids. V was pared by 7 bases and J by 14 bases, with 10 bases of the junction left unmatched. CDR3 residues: CASKSSDRGYTF. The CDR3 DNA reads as TGTGCCAGCAAATCCTCGGACAGGGGGTATACCTTC.

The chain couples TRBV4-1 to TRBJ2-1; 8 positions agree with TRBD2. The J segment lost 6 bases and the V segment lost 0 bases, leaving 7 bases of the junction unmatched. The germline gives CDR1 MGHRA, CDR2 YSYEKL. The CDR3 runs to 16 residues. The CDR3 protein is CASSQDGGANFNEQFF. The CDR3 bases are TGCGCCAGCAGCCAAGACGGGGGGGCCAATTTCAATGAGCAGTTCTTC.

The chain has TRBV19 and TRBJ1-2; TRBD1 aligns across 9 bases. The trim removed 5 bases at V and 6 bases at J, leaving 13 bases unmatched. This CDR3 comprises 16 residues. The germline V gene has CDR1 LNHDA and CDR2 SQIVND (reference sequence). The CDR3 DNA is TGTGCCAGTAGTCCCGAGGGACAGGGATTGAGAAATGGCTACACCTTC. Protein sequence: CASSPEGQGLRNGYTF.

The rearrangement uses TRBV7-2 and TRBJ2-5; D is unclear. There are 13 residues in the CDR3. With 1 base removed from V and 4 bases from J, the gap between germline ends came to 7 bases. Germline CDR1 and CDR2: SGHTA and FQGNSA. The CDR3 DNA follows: TGTGCCAGCAGCTTAGGCTACCGAGAGACCCAGTACTTC. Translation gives CASSLGYRETQYF.

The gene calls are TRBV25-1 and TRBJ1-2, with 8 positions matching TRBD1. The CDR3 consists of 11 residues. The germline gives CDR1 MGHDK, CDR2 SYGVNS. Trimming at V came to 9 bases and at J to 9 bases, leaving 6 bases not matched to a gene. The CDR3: CASWTGTRYTF. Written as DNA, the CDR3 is TGTGCCAGTTGGACAGGGACTCGCTACACCTTC.